The 30 T cell receptor beta chains given below trace back to one sample, sequenced in a study of T cells after yellow fever vaccination. TCRdb re-analysed the 5' RACE reads in MiXCR, keeping a single row per CDR3 protein. This table holds roughly 160,000 distinct CDR3 sequences, around 7.2% found once. The material sequenced was CD4+ T cells sorted from PBMCs, taken less than 6 days after the first yellow fever vaccination. These receptors were collected from a man aged 18 to 35 who received the YFV17D yellow fever vaccine.

Many counts were recorded for this clonotype. The chain joins TRBV7-2 to TRBJ2-1, with D possibly matching TRBD2 (5 bases). CDR3 size: 15 residues. With 1 base removed from V and 9 bases from J, the gap between germline ends came to 16 bases. Germline CDR1 SGHTA, CDR2 FQGNSA. CDR3 in amino acids: CASSLEPGSWIEQFF. CDR3 bases: TGTGCCAGCAGCTTAGAGCCGGGGTCGTGGATTGAGCAGTTCTTC.

In this sample, this clonotype turned up many times. CDR3 sequence reads: CATSRDYFPGEGYTF. Written as DNA, the CDR3 is TGTGCCACCAGCAGAGATTATTTTCCAGGGGAGGGCTACACCTTC. The chain couples TRBV15 to TRBJ1-2; D perhaps matches TRBD1 (6 bases). Deletions cut 0 bases from V and 8 bases from J, with 16 bases between. Germline values: CDR1 LNHNV, CDR2 YYDKDF (reference sequence). The CDR3 extends over 15 amino acids. The full variable domain, in which reference TRBV15 and TRBJ1-2 provide the parts outside the CDR3, is DAMVIQNPRYQVTQFGKPVTLSCSQTLNHNVMYWYQQKSSQAPKLLFHYYDKDFNNEADTPDNFQSRRPNTSFCFLDIRSPGLGDTAMYLCATSRDYFPGEGYTFGSGTRLTVV.

The table lists this clonotype with many counts. The chain joins TRBV19 to TRBJ2-4; possibly TRBD1 for D (5 bases). Looked up from germline, CDR1 is LNHDA and CDR2 is SQIVND (reference sequence). Trimming shortened V by 6 bases and J by 6 bases, and 18 bases separated the two germline ends. The CDR3 length is 15 residues. In DNA, the CDR3 is TGTGCCAGTAGCCCGGCCCCCAGGGAAGGAAACATTCAGTACTTC. The encoded protein is CASSPAPREGNIQYF.

This clonotype was seen repeatedly, ten times or more. The chain recombines TRBV18 with TRBJ1-1, with D perhaps TRBD1 (5 bases). The germline V and J ends were trimmed by 5 bases and 4 bases, with 8 bases remaining between them. The V gene's germline CDR1 is KGHSH and CDR2 LQKENI. The CDR3 spans 12 residues. The CDR3 spells CASSSRVTEAFF. CDR3 sequence (DNA): TGTGCCAGCTCATCCAGGGTCACTGAAGCTTTCTTT.

Only a few counts were recorded for this clonotype. The V gene is TRBV25-1, the J gene TRBJ2-4; TRBD1 matches at 7 bases. The CDR3 consists of 16 residues. Trimming cost V 2 bases and J 1 base; bases outside gene matches: 5. Germline V lookup: CDR1 MGHDK, CDR2 SYGVNS. The CDR3 loop reads CASSEDRAWAKNIQYF. CDR3 nucleotides: TGTGCCAGCAGTGAAGACAGGGCTTGGGCCAAAAACATTCAGTACTTC. The entire variable domain, with the rest obtained from reference TRBV25-1 and TRBJ2-4, is as follows: EADIYQTPRYLVIGTGKKITLECSQTMGHDKMYWYQQDPGMELHLIHYSYGVNSTEKGDLSSESTVSRIRTEHFPLTLESARPSHTSQYLCASSEDRAWAKNIQYFGAGTRLSVL.

In this sample, this clonotype turned up a few times. The rearrangement joins TRBV7-9 to TRBJ1-4; possible D gene TRBD1, 5 bases. Germline lookup yields CDR1 SEHNR and CDR2 FQNEAQ (reference sequence). V dropped 4 bases and J dropped 8 bases, with 23 bases sitting between them. The length of the CDR3 is 17 residues. CDR3 amino acids: CASSYAGTRGEGEKLFF. The CDR3 DNA sequence: TGTGCCAGCAGCTATGCCGGGACTCGAGGGGAGGGAGAAAAACTGTTTTTT.

The chain links TRBV7-2 to TRBJ2-3; TRBD2 agrees at 10 bases. V lost 5 bases, J lost 7 bases, and 12 bases stayed unmatched. The CDR3 spans 16 residues. Germline assignment: CDR1 SGHTA and CDR2 FQGNSA. The DNA for the CDR3 is TGTGCCAGCAGCCCGGGGAGCGGGGGGGCCCAACATACGCAGTATTTT. It encodes CASSPGSGGAQHTQYF.

This clonotype was recorded at least ten times. This chain connects TRBV12-3 or TRBV12-4 to TRBJ2-5, with TRBD1 as a possible D gene (5 bases). Deletions cut 4 bases from V and 2 bases from J, with 14 bases between. This CDR3 has 15 amino acids. This CDR3 is CASSSARTLQETQYF. The CDR3 region has the DNA TGTGCCAGCAGTTCTGCTCGGACACTTCAAGAGACCCAGTACTTC.

Concerning this clonotype itself: Sequence at one end of the junction differs from germline and may be a read error. CDR3: CGSSAGGPVNEQFF. The CDR3 region has the DNA TGTGGCAGCTCAGCGGGGGGCCCGGTCAATGAGCAGTTCTTC. The chain is built from TRBV18 and TRBJ2-1; 9 bases align to TRBD2. The CDR3 consists of 14 residues. Germline loops: CDR1 KGHSH, CDR2 LQKENI.

The chain links TRBV7-2 to TRBJ1-1; TRBD1 is a possible D gene (5 bases). Per germline, CDR1 SGHTA and CDR2 FQGNSA. Deletions cut 5 bases from V and 4 bases from J, with 17 bases between. This CDR3 has 15 residues. The CDR3 sequence is CASSAWGGGFTEAFF. The CDR3 DNA reads TGTGCCAGCAGCGCCTGGGGTGGGGGGTTCACTGAAGCTTTCTTT.

This clonotype was seen at least ten times. V usage is TRBV7-9 and J usage is TRBJ2-1; D unclear. In germline, CDR1 is SEHNR, CDR2 FQNEAQ (reference sequence). The CDR3 has 16 residues. V lost 2 bases and J lost 5, with 16 bases in between. The CDR3 DNA reads TGTGCCAGCAGCTTAAGAGCTACAAGTAGTCACAATGAGCAGTTCTTC. Translating gives CASSLRATSSHNEQFF. The whole variable domain, remainder taken from reference TRBV7-9 and TRBJ2-1, is DTGVSQNPRHKITKRGQNVTFRCDPISEHNRLYWYRQTLGQGPEFLTYFQNEAQLEKSRLLSDRFSAERPKGSFSTLEIQRTEQGDSAMYLCASSLRATSSHNEQFFGPGTRLTVL.

This clonotype showed up many times. This chain uses TRBV7-2 with TRBJ1-2, with D maybe TRBD1 (6 bases). Per the germline V gene, CDR1 is SGHTA and CDR2 is FQGNSA. V lost 5 bases and J lost 0, with 13 bases in between. The CDR3 is made up of 15 amino acids. The CDR3 sequence: CASSPQGTSNYGYTF. In nucleotides, the CDR3 is TGTGCCAGCAGCCCGCAGGGGACGTCTAACTATGGCTACACCTTC. Together with reference TRBV7-2 and TRBJ1-2, the CDR3 gives the full variable domain: GAGVSQSPSNKVTEKGKDVELRCDPISGHTALYWYRQSLGQGLEFLIYFQGNSAPDKSGLPSDRFSAERTGGSVSTLTIQRTQQEDSAVYLCASSPQGTSNYGYTFGSGTRLTVV.

This clonotype has just a few counts. The chain is built from TRBV20-1 and TRBJ1-1, with 12 positions matching TRBD1. The CDR3 loop spans 15 amino acids. Trimming at V came to 3 bases and at J to 1 base, leaving 3 bases not matched to a gene. Germline CDR1 and CDR2: DFQATT and SNEGSKA (reference sequence). CDR3 sequence reads: CSARGQGARNTEAFF. Here the CDR3 DNA reads TGCAGTGCTAGGGGACAGGGGGCGAGGAACACTGAAGCTTTCTTT.

Many counts were recorded for this clonotype. The V gene is TRBV7-2, the J gene TRBJ2-1; 8 nucleotides agree with TRBD1. The CDR3 consists of 14 residues. Germline V lookup: CDR1 SGHTA, CDR2 FQGNSA. Unmatched junction bases numbered 7, after V lost 6 bases and J lost 6 bases. CDR3 nucleotides: TGTGCCAGCAGGCGAGACAGGGGCCTCAATGAGCAGTTCTTC. Its translation is CASRRDRGLNEQFF.

V usage is TRBV30 and J usage is TRBJ2-3; D could derive from TRBD1 or TRBD2 (6 bases each). There are 15 residues in the CDR3. Trimming pared 4 bases from V and 4 bases from J, leaving 18 bases between. In germline, CDR1 is GTSNPN, CDR2 SVGIG (reference sequence). CDR3 region: CAWNELGGFADTQYF. The CDR3 coding sequence is TGTGCCTGGAATGAGCTGGGGGGCTTCGCAGATACGCAGTATTTT.

Remarks on this clonotype: This could be a read error, since a much larger clone is one nucleotide away. This chain uses TRBV5-1 with TRBJ2-3; unclear D gene. Germline CDR1 is SGHRS and CDR2 is YFSETQ. This CDR3 is 15 amino acids long. DNA for the CDR3: TGCGCCAGCAGCCCCACCCCTGAAAGCATAGATACGCAGTATTTT. It encodes CASSPTPESIDTQYF. Supplemented by reference TRBV5-1 and TRBJ2-3, the full variable domain reads KAGVTQTPRYLIKTRGQQVTLSCSPISGHRSVSWYQQTPGQGLQFLFEYFSETQRNKGNFPGRFSGRQFSNSRSEMNVSTLELGDSALYLCASSPTPESIDTQYFGPGTRLTVL.

V gene TRBV11-3 combines with J gene TRBJ2-1, with a possible D match to TRBD1 (5 bases). The CDR3 contains 16 residues. The V and J ends lost 0 bases and 6 bases respectively, with 15 bases between them. Germline V gene data show CDR1 as SGHNT and CDR2 as YENEEA. The CDR3 loop is CASSLDAAGWGNEQFF. CDR3 nucleotide sequence: TGTGCCAGCAGCTTAGATGCGGCAGGGTGGGGCAATGAGCAGTTCTTC. Variable domain in full (rest from reference TRBV11-3 and TRBJ2-1): EAGVVQSPRYKIIEKKQPVAFWCNPISGHNTLYWYLQNLGQGPELLIRYENEEAVDDSQLPKDRFSAERLKGVDSTLKIQPAELGDSAVYLCASSLDAAGWGNEQFFGPGTRLTVL.

In this sample, this clonotype turned up a few times. V usage is TRBV11-2 and J usage is TRBJ2-2; a weak D match, TRBD1 (5 bases). The V end was cut by 1 base, the J end by 1 base, with 7 bases between. Germline loops: CDR1 SGHAT, CDR2 FQNNGV. The length of the CDR3 is 15 residues. CDR3 bases: TGTGCCAGCAGCTTAGTTAGGGGGAACACCGGGGAGCTGTTTTTT. This encodes CASSLVRGNTGELFF.

This clonotype has at least ten counts. The V gene is TRBV27, the J gene TRBJ1-2; D not certain. Per germline, CDR1 MNHEY and CDR2 SMNVEV (reference sequence). CDR3 length: 12 amino acids. Between the trimmed V and J ends, which lost 5 bases and 3 bases, there was a span of 7 bases. CDR3 nucleotides: TGTGCCAGCAGTGACCGCTACTATGGCTACACCTTC. This sequence encodes CASSDRYYGYTF.

Comment on this clonotype: This may be a read error, as it is one base from a much larger clone. The rearrangement joins TRBV7-2 to TRBJ2-2; a possible D gene is TRBD2 (6 bases). Germline loops: CDR1 SGHTA, CDR2 FQGNSA. The V and J ends lost 2 bases and 0 bases respectively, with 16 bases between them. This CDR3 is 18 amino acids long. CDR3 nucleotides: TGTGCCAGCAGCTTAATGCTAGCGCGGGCGACGAACACCGGGGAGCTGTTTTTT. This encodes CASSLMLARATNTGELFF.

The V and J genes are TRBV20-1 and TRBJ2-2; no reliable D call. Deletions cut 5 bases from V and 2 bases from J, with 6 bases between. Germline V lookup: CDR1 DFQATT, CDR2 SNEGSKA (reference sequence). The CDR3 runs to 12 residues. The CDR3 region is CSAPDNTGELFF. CDR3 bases: TGCAGTGCTCCAGATAACACCGGGGAGCTGTTTTTT.

There are many counts of this clonotype. V and J are TRBV5-1 and TRBJ1-1, with D possibly matching TRBD1 (6 bases). Germline loops: CDR1 SGHRS, CDR2 YFSETQ. This CDR3 is 14 amino acids long. V was cut by 7 bases and J by 2 bases, with 15 bases left in between. CDR3: CASGMGATNTEAFF. CDR3 coding DNA: TGCGCCAGCGGAATGGGGGCGACCAACACTGAAGCTTTCTTT.

This clonotype was detected ten times or more. The V gene is TRBV6-2 or TRBV6-3, the J gene TRBJ1-5; D may be TRBD1 (6 bases). Trimming removed 0 bases from V and 5 bases from J, with 8 bases in between. The germline CDR1 and CDR2 sequences are MNHEY and SVGEGT. The CDR3 is made up of 14 amino acids. As DNA, the CDR3 is TGTGCCAGCAGTTACTCGGGGGGCTATCAGCCCCAGCATTTT. Its translation is CASSYSGGYQPQHF.

Ten or more counts support this clonotype. The gene calls are TRBV10-2 and TRBJ2-2, with 7 nucleotides matching TRBD2. With V trimmed by 6 bases and J by 7 bases, 8 bases remained unmatched. CDR3 length equals 14 residues. The germline V gene encodes CDR1 WSHSY and CDR2 SAAADI. This chain's CDR3 is CASSPRGVIGELFF. DNA of the CDR3: TGCGCCAGCAGCCCTCGGGGGGTTATCGGGGAGCTGTTTTTT.

The V and J genes are TRBV5-4 and TRBJ2-1; 11 nucleotides agree with TRBD1. V lost 0 bases and J lost 8; bases outside the gene matches: 7. The CDR3 is 16 amino acids. The germline gives CDR1 SGHNT, CDR2 YYREEE (reference sequence). The CDR3 nucleotides are TGTGCCAGCAGCTTGGCCTGGGGACAGGGGGTAGATGAGCAGTTCTTC. Residues: CASSLAWGQGVDEQFF.

This clonotype has ten or more counts. The CDR3 DNA is TGCGCCAGCAGCCCTAGCGGGAGCTCCTACAATGAGCAGTTCTTC. It codes for CASSPSGSSYNEQFF. The rearrangement uses TRBV5-1 and TRBJ2-1, with 10 bases matching TRBD2. V lost 4 bases to trimming and J lost 0 bases; unmatched junction nucleotides: 1. Per the germline V gene, CDR1 is SGHRS and CDR2 is YFSETQ. CDR3 length equals 15 residues.

This chain connects TRBV5-1 to TRBJ1-1; 8 bases fit TRBD1. The length of the CDR3 is 15 residues. V gave up 3 bases and J gave up 7 bases; unmatched junction bases: 11. Germline CDR1 SGHRS, CDR2 YFSETQ. CDR3 nucleotides: TGCGCCAGCAGCTCGCGAATGACAGGGGCCGATGAAGCTTTCTTT. It encodes CASSSRMTGADEAFF.

This clonotype was detected only a few times. V is TRBV5-6 and J is TRBJ2-7; D not resolved. Per the germline V gene, CDR1 is SGHDT and CDR2 is YYEEEE. The CDR3 is 12 residues long. The germline V and J ends were trimmed by 3 bases and 0 bases, with 4 bases remaining between them. CDR3 amino acids: CASSWDSYEQYF. The CDR3, as DNA: TGTGCCAGCAGCTGGGACTCCTACGAGCAGTACTTC.

V gene TRBV7-2 combines with J gene TRBJ2-4, with D perhaps TRBD2 (6 bases). This CDR3 is built from 14 residues. The V end was cut by 0 bases, the J end by 5 bases, with 8 bases between. The germline CDR1 and CDR2 sequences are SGHTA and FQGNSA. CDR3 residues: CASSLAPSENIQYF. The CDR3 DNA reads TGTGCCAGCAGCTTAGCCCCTAGCGAAAACATTCAGTACTTC.

A few counts support this clonotype. V gene TRBV9 combines with J gene TRBJ2-1, with D perhaps being TRBD1 or TRBD2 (5 bases each). The germline V gene encodes CDR1 SGDLS and CDR2 YYNGEE. This CDR3 has 15 residues. The V end lost 3 bases, the J end lost 8 bases, and 18 bases lay between the germline ends. The DNA of the CDR3 is TGTGCCAGCAGCGCCTCCGGGACGGCTTCCGATGAGCAGTTCTTC. Protein product: CASSASGTASDEQFF.